These T cell receptor beta chains were read from a single sample in a study of type 1 and type 2 diabetes patients. MiXCR was run by TCRdb on the multiplex PCR reads, yielding one entry per CDR3 protein. The repertoire holds 250,000 or so distinct CDR3 sequences, with more than 40% as singletons. The source material was peripheral blood mononuclear cells (PBMCs). The source of these receptors is a man younger than 35 with type 2 diabetes. The CDR3 runs from the conserved cysteine through the conserved F or W. A D gene is named only where the DNA matches it firmly. Part of the rows lack a size; the others show once, few, many or a class for expanded clones.

TRBV7-2	TRBJ2-6	.	11	many	CASSSDRVLTF	TGTGCCAGCAGCTCAGACCGGGTCCTGACTTTC
TRBV10-2	TRBJ1-6	TRBD1	17	.	CASRQDRGRPYNSPLHF	TGCGCCAGCAGGCAAGACAGGGGGCGACCCTATAATTCACCCCTCCACTTT
TRBV7-8	TRBJ1-1	.	15	.	CASSLGLQMNTEAFF	TGTGCCAGCAGCTTAGGGCTGCAGATGAACACTGAAGCTTTCTTT
TRBV3-1	TRBJ1-1	.	14	.	CASSQASASRRAFF	TGTGCCAGCAGCCAAGCCTCCGCGTCTAGGCGAGCTTTCTTT
TRBV19	TRBJ1-2	.	13	many	CASSIVGGDGYTF	TGTGCCAGTAGTATAGTCGGCGGGGATGGCTACACCTTC
TRBV2	TRBJ2-5	.	15	many	CASSETLVFQETQYF	TGTGCCAGCAGTGAAACCCTAGTGTTCCAAGAGACCCAGTACTTC
TRBV10-1	TRBJ2-7	TRBD1	15	.	CASSVGQGNVYGQYF	TGCGCCAGCAGTGTGGGACAGGGGAATGTATACGGGCAGTACTTC
TRBV12-3/TRBV12-4	TRBJ1-1	.	12	.	CAIVDLNTEAFF	TGTGCCATTGTGGACTTGAACACTGAAGCTTTCTTT
TRBV20-1	TRBJ2-7	.	12	few	CSAKNNAYEQYF	TGCAGTGCTAAAAATAACGCGTACGAGCAGTACTTC
TRBV19	TRBJ2-4	TRBD1	16	.	CASSSGTVGAKNIQYF	TGTGCCAGTAGTAGTGGGACAGTTGGGGCCAAAAACATTCAGTACTTC
TRBV9	TRBJ1-1	.	15	few	CASSVSQDLNTEAFF	TGTGCCAGCAGCGTATCACAGGACCTGAACACTGAAGCTTTCTTT
TRBV27	TRBJ2-1	.	14	.	CASSLLNYDNEQFF	TGTGCCAGCAGTTTACTAAACTACGACAATGAGCAGTTCTTC
TRBV29-1	TRBJ2-7	.	16	few	CSVGLRVGNRIYEQYF	TGCAGCGTTGGTTTACGGGTAGGGAATCGTATCTACGAGCAGTACTTC
TRBV4-1	TRBJ2-7	.	14	few	CASSQVLGPYEQYF	TGCGCCAGCAGCCAAGTATTGGGCCCGTACGAGCAGTACTTC
TRBV6-1	TRBJ2-7	TRBD2	16	.	CARGGEGTGRNYEQYF	TGTGCCAGGGGTGGGGAGGGTACGGGACGGAACTACGAGCAGTACTTC
TRBV11-3	TRBJ2-7	.	14	.	CASSLAAQGYEQYF	TGTGCCAGCAGCTTAGCAGCACAGGGCTACGAGCAGTACTTC